This TCR beta chain was sequenced in a study of cytomegalovirus exposure and HLA in healthy donors. Overall study results and limits: Excluded: some indistinguishable V segments such as TRBV6-2 and TRBV6-3.

Comments on this clone: Its antigen is not known.

PCR employed 60 Vbeta and 13 Jbeta primers. Assay used: immunoSEQ multiplex PCR; TCRdb lists only in-frame clones, some missing. Of 90,000 to 120,000 clones listed, roughly 75% are singletons. CDR1 and CDR2 (germline): SGHVS, FQNEAQ. V was clipped by 4 bases and J by 5 bases, with 14 bases between them. This CDR3 region has 15 residues. Sequenced sample: PBMCs. This clonotype originated in a male donor in good health and CMV-seropositive. This sequence joins TRBV7-8 and TRBJ1-4; the D gene is possibly TRBD1 (5 bases). This CDR3 is CASSSKVAGNEKLFF. CDR3 bases: TGTGCCAGCAGCTCGAAGGTGGCAGGGAATGAAAAACTGTTTTTT.